Listed below are T cell receptor beta chains from one sample, sequenced in a study of blood T cell repertoires in COVID-19. The protocol was immunoSEQ multiplex PCR, while the TCRdb copy is restricted to in-frame clones and leaves out a portion. Counted here are 75,000 to 95,000 clones, 80% occurring once; the ten biggest clones make up more than 10%. The sequenced sample consisted of peripheral blood. Every receptor here comes from a woman aged 40 to 50 with active or convalescent COVID-19. CDR3s include the opening cysteine and the closing phenylalanine or tryptophan. The order of the fields is V gene, clone size, J gene, CDR3 protein. Expanded clones get a size class; other rows say once, few or many, or leave the size out.

v_gene: TRBV5-4
abundance: NA
j_gene: TRBJ2-1
CDR3aa: CASSFPQVPEQFF

v_gene: TRBV4-2
abundance: NA
j_gene: TRBJ2-7
CDR3aa: CASSQDKGAWLSYEQYF

v_gene: TRBV7-2
abundance: NA
j_gene: TRBJ1-2
CDR3aa: CASSLRRYGYTF

v_gene: TRBV3-1/TRBV3-2
abundance: few
j_gene: TRBJ1-2
CDR3aa: CASSQVRLGYTF

v_gene: TRBV28
abundance: NA
j_gene: TRBJ2-7
CDR3aa: CASSFLGTSSYEQYF

v_gene: TRBV2
abundance: NA
j_gene: TRBJ2-7
CDR3aa: CASSGTQGMGSYEQYF

v_gene: TRBV27
abundance: NA
j_gene: TRBJ2-1
CDR3aa: CARQHGAGARDNEQFF

v_gene: TRBV25-1
abundance: NA
j_gene: TRBJ2-3
CDR3aa: CASRLLAGSTDTQYF

v_gene: TRBV28
abundance: NA
j_gene: TRBJ2-5
CDR3aa: CASSSGTSGLLGGETQYF

v_gene: TRBV29-1
abundance: NA
j_gene: TRBJ2-3
CDR3aa: CSVEVRAGGDTQYF